This TCR beta chain is from a study of human T cells and chemical hapten exposure. Study-level background: Across the whole study, which lasted around six months, patients were given diphenylcyclopropenone on the scalp once a week.

CDR1 SGDLS and CDR2 YYNGEE come from the germline V gene. Unmatched junction bases numbered 7, after V lost 3 bases and J lost 0 bases. The CDR3 length is 18 residues. Time point here: pre-sensitization, week 0. Treatment in this sample: therapeutic diphenylcyclopropenone sensitization with weekly scalp DPC. Whole blood, unfractionated, served as the material for total RNA extraction. This clonotype was observed at least ten times. TCRdb reprocessed the RACE reads via MiXCR and lists one record per CDR3 protein. The sample lists 80,000 to 100,000 distinct CDR3 sequences, roughly 10% occurring once. The clonotype comes from a woman aged 55 to 70 with alopecia areata. Some clones in this sample may be carry-over from other donors' samples. The genes are TRBV9 and TRBJ2-5; 14 positions match TRBD2. The sequences come from whole blood, collected in connection with sensitization to the hapten diphenylcyclopropenone (DPC). CDR3: CASSEGRLAGGYQETQYF. The CDR3 DNA follows: TGTGCCAGCAGCGAGGGAAGACTAGCGGGGGGGTACCAAGAGACCCAGTACTTC.